A single sample gave rise to the 19 T cell receptor beta chains below, sequenced in a study of cytomegalovirus exposure and HLA in healthy donors. PCR amplification relied on 60 Vbeta primers (plus 13 Jbeta primers). TCRdb keeps only in-frame clones here, not all; method: immunoSEQ multiplex PCR. Its table records 90,000 to 130,000 clones. Material: PBMCs. The receptors originated from a middle-aged man in good health and CMV-seropositive.

The chain is built from TRBV30 and TRBJ2-2; 7 bases agree with TRBD2. The CDR3 contains 16 residues. The V segment lost 0 bases and the J segment 4 bases; nucleotides outside the gene matches: 8. Germline CDR1 reads GTSNPN; CDR2 reads SVGIG (reference sequence). As DNA, the CDR3 is TGTGCCTGGAGTGTTAAGCGGGGTTGGGGCACCGGGGAGCTGTTTTTT. Translation gives CAWSVKRGWGTGELFF.

The rearrangement joins TRBV15 to TRBJ2-1, with 9 bases lining up with TRBD1. The germline CDR1 and CDR2 sequences are LNHNV and YYDKDF (reference sequence). The CDR3 is 15 amino acids. The junction had 6 bases not matched to a gene; V was cut back by 4 bases and J by 5 bases. The chain's CDR3 is CATSKGGQGDNEQFF. Here the CDR3 DNA reads TGTGCCACCAGCAAGGGGGGACAGGGAGACAATGAGCAGTTCTTC.

The chain has TRBV6-5 and TRBJ2-1; D not resolved. CDR3 length: 13 amino acids. The V and J ends lost 7 bases and 3 bases respectively, with 10 bases between them. Germline CDR1 and CDR2: MNHEY and SVGAGI. The DNA for the CDR3 is TGTGCCAGCAAGAGGCCGGTCTACAATGAGCAGTTCTTC. Residues: CASKRPVYNEQFF.

This chain connects TRBV5-1 to TRBJ2-7; 16 bases align to TRBD2. With 5 bases clipped from V and 6 bases from J, the junction kept 5 bases outside the gene matches. CDR1 is SGHRS and CDR2 is YFSETQ in the germline V gene. This CDR3 is built from 15 residues. Here the CDR3 DNA reads TGCGCCAGCAGTGGGACTAGCGGGAGGGTTGGCGAGCAGTACTTC. Amino acid sequence: CASSGTSGRVGEQYF. Supplemented by reference TRBV5-1 and TRBJ2-7, the full variable domain reads KAGVTQTPRYLIKTRGQQVTLSCSPISGHRSVSWYQQTPGQGLQFLFEYFSETQRNKGNFPGRFSGRQFSNSRSEMNVSTLELGDSALYLCASSGTSGRVGEQYFGPGTRLTVT.

This sequence joins TRBV29-1 and TRBJ1-2, with TRBD1 matching over 11 bases. The CDR3 totals 14 residues. Germline V gene sequence: CDR1 SQVTM, CDR2 ANQGSEA. The trim removed 8 bases at V and 8 bases at J, leaving 13 bases unmatched. The chain's CDR3 is CSPSLGTGGEGYTF. The CDR3 nucleotides are TGCAGCCCATCGCTAGGGACAGGGGGAGAAGGCTACACCTTC. Variable domain in full (rest from reference TRBV29-1 and TRBJ1-2): SAVISQKPSRDICQRGTSLTIQCQVDSQVTMMFWYRQQPGQSLTLIATANQGSEATYESGFVIDKFPISRPNLTFSTLTVSNMSPEDSSIYLCSPSLGTGGEGYTFGSGTRLTVV.

The V and J genes are TRBV7-8 and TRBJ2-7, with a tentative D call TRBD2 (6 bases). The CDR3 runs to 17 residues. Per the germline V gene, CDR1 is SGHVS and CDR2 is FQNEAQ. Trimming pared 0 bases from V and 3 bases from J, leaving 18 bases between. CDR3 sequence: CASSLAVGLAGSYEQYF. CDR3 DNA: TGTGCCAGCAGCTTAGCGGTCGGTCTGGCGGGGAGCTACGAGCAGTACTTC.

About this clone itself: At one end the junction does not follow the germline gene, possibly because of a read error. V usage is TRBV7-9 and J usage is TRBJ2-7, with 7 positions matching TRBD1. Germline-derived CDR1 and CDR2 are SEHNR and FQNEAQ (reference sequence). The length of the CDR3 is 14 residues. CDR3 amino acids: CASSPTTKLDRRIF. The CDR3 DNA follows: TGTGCCAGCAGCCCGACCACAAAACTGGACAGGAGGATCTTC. Together with reference TRBV7-9 and TRBJ2-7, the CDR3 gives the full variable domain: DTGVSQNPRHKITKRGQNVTFRCDPISEHNRLYWYRQTLGQGPEFLTYFQNEAQLEKSRLLSDRFSAERPKGSFSTLEIQRTEQGDSAMYLCASSPTTKLDRRIFGPGTRLTVT.

The chain uses TRBV6-1 and TRBJ2-3, with TRBD2 matching over 7 bases. The germline V gene encodes CDR1 MNHNS and CDR2 SASEGT. V shed 4 bases, J shed 2 bases, and the junction held 9 bases outside the gene matches. This CDR3 contains 16 residues. The CDR3 reads CASSGELADPTDTQYF. The CDR3 DNA sequence: TGTGCCAGCAGTGGGGAGCTAGCGGATCCCACAGATACGCAGTATTTT.

The chain joins TRBV7-9 to TRBJ2-7; 8 nucleotides line up with TRBD1. CDR1 is SEHNR, CDR2 FQNEAQ, per germline (reference sequence). The CDR3 has 14 amino acids. V shed 3 bases, J shed 9 bases, and the junction held 10 bases outside the gene matches. The CDR3 DNA reads TGTGCCAGCAGCTTGGGGACAGGTATCCCCGGGCAGTACTTC. As protein: CASSLGTGIPGQYF.

CDR3: CASSRLGTGGGNTEAFF. The CDR3 coding sequence is TGCGCCAGCAGCCGCCTAGGGACAGGGGGCGGCAACACTGAAGCTTTCTTT. V is TRBV4-1 and J is TRBJ1-1; 12 bases are shared with TRBD1. The germline CDR1 and CDR2 sequences are MGHRA and YSYEKL. The length of the CDR3 is 17 residues. Unmatched junction bases numbered 8, after V lost 4 bases and J lost 2 bases.

This chain joins TRBV5-4 and TRBJ2-4, with a tentative D call TRBD2 (5 bases). Trimming stripped 6 bases from V and 8 bases from J, with 18 bases between. This CDR3 contains 14 residues. CDR1 and CDR2 from the germline V gene are SGHNT and YYREEE (reference sequence). The CDR3 here is CASTDTSSSDIQYF. The CDR3 DNA reads as TGTGCCAGCACCGATACTAGTTCTTCAGACATTCAGTACTTC.

The chain has TRBV2 and TRBJ1-5; 8 bases fit TRBD1. The CDR3 is made up of 13 amino acids. Germline assignment: CDR1 SNHLY and CDR2 FYNNEI. With V trimmed by 5 bases and J by 5 bases, 2 bases remained unmatched. The CDR3 sequence is CASSLTGDQPQHF. The CDR3 bases are TGTGCCAGCAGTCTGACAGGGGATCAGCCCCAGCATTTT.

This chain connects TRBV27 to TRBJ2-1, with a possible D match to TRBD1 (5 bases). Trimming took 6 bases from V and 7 from J, leaving 16 bases between them. The CDR3 extends over 14 amino acids. Germline assignment: CDR1 MNHEY and CDR2 SMNVEV (reference sequence). CDR3 region: CASRKGQGWNEQFF. The CDR3 DNA reads as TGTGCCAGCAGAAAAGGGCAGGGTTGGAATGAGCAGTTCTTC.

Notes on this clone: Germline and junction disagree at one end, which may indicate a read error. V and J are TRBV6-1 and TRBJ2-7, with 7 bases lining up with TRBD1. CDR3 length: 15 residues. The germline CDR1 and CDR2 sequences are MNHNS and SASEGT. The CDR3 reads CASSRNRGLFYEQHF. Here the CDR3 DNA reads TGTGCCAGCAGTCGTAACAGGGGTCTCTTCTACGAGCAGCACTTC.

V usage is TRBV28 and J usage is TRBJ2-3; 14 bases are shared with TRBD2. CDR1 MDHEN and CDR2 SYDVKM come from the germline V gene. There are 21 residues in the CDR3. Trimming cost V 3 bases and J 1 base; bases outside gene matches: 15. CDR3 sequence reads: CASSFPSPQTSGRARTDTQYF. CDR3 DNA: TGTGCCAGCAGTTTCCCGTCCCCACAGACTAGCGGGAGGGCCCGCACAGATACGCAGTATTTT.

This rearrangement joins TRBV5-1 to TRBJ2-7; 9 bases agree with TRBD1. The V and J ends lost 4 bases and 0 bases, in that order; junction bases with no gene match: 5. Germline V gene data show CDR1 as SGHRS and CDR2 as YFSETQ. The CDR3 sequence is 15 residues long. The CDR3 nucleotides read TGCGCCAGCAGCCATGACAGGGGGGGCTCCTACGAGCAGTACTTC. It codes for CASSHDRGGSYEQYF.

The chain joins TRBV7-9 to TRBJ2-1; 14 bases fit TRBD2. With 8 bases clipped from V and 7 bases from J, the junction kept 13 bases outside the gene matches. This CDR3 comprises 17 residues. Germline V CDR1 and CDR2: SEHNR, FQNEAQ (reference sequence). For the CDR3, the DNA is TGTGCCAGCCGGCGGGGGACTAGCGGGAGTGAGTTAAATGAGCAGTTCTTC. Its protein product is CASRRGTSGSELNEQFF.

This chain joins TRBV2 and TRBJ2-1; 9 bases match TRBD2. Trimming took 5 bases from V and 5 from J; bases not matched to a gene: 4. The CDR3 is 14 residues long. CDR1 and CDR2 (germline): SNHLY, FYNNEI. The CDR3 protein is CASSRLAADNEQFF. Here the CDR3 DNA reads TGTGCCAGCAGTCGACTAGCGGCGGACAATGAGCAGTTCTTC.

The gene calls are TRBV9 and TRBJ2-4; 15 bases are a match to TRBD2. Germline CDR1 and CDR2: SGDLS and YYNGEE. The CDR3 sequence is 19 residues long. V gave up 4 bases and J gave up 2 bases; unmatched junction bases: 10. CDR3 in amino acids: CASSPSWTSGRAPKNIQYF. CDR3 in DNA: TGTGCCAGCAGCCCCAGCTGGACTAGCGGGAGGGCCCCCAAAAACATTCAGTACTTC.